One and the same sample provided the 13 T cell receptor beta chains below, sequenced in a study of T-cell reconstitution after alpha-beta-depleted transplantation in children. Unique molecular identifiers were incorporated into the prepared TCRbeta library. MiXCR, run by TCRdb on the PCR reads, gives a single entry per CDR3 protein. The table shows roughly 300,000 distinct CDR3 sequences, with around a tenth occurring only once. The source material was peripheral blood, sampled 180 days after TCRalphabeta/CD19-depleted stem cell transplant. These receptors originate from a male patient between 2 and 10 years old who had a stem cell transplant for chronic granulomatous disease, so the T cells may come from the graft donor.

The chain combines TRBV6-2 or TRBV6-3 with TRBJ2-2, with 11 bases lining up with TRBD2. The CDR3 is 14 residues long. The junction had 5 bases not matched to a gene; V was cut back by 6 bases and J by 8 bases. The germline CDR1 and CDR2 sequences are MNHEY and SVGEGT. This chain's CDR3 is CASRLAGVKGELFF. DNA for the CDR3: TGTGCCAGCAGACTAGCGGGGGTCAAGGGGGAGCTGTTTTTT.

For this clonotype: One end of the junction varies from germline; a read error may be responsible. The chain is built from TRBV18 and TRBJ1-3, with 8 bases fitting TRBD1. This CDR3 is built from 17 residues. The V gene's germline CDR1 is KGHSH and CDR2 LQKENI. The CDR3 DNA is TGTGCCAGCTCTCCACCGGGACAGGCGCGCTCTGGAAACAACATATATTTT. It specifies CASSPPGQARSGNNIYF.

In this sample, this clonotype turned up a few times. The gene calls are TRBV4-2 and TRBJ2-1, with D possibly being TRBD2 (6 bases). Trimming took 3 bases from V and 0 from J, leaving 15 bases between them. Germline lookup yields CDR1 LGHNA and CDR2 YNFKEQ. The length of the CDR3 is 17 residues. The CDR3 region is CASSHSRGRSSYNEQFF. The CDR3 region has the DNA TGTGCCAGCAGCCATTCTAGAGGGAGGAGCTCCTACAATGAGCAGTTCTTC.

This clonotype was seen many times. The V gene is TRBV20-1, the J gene TRBJ2-3; D gene uncertain. Between the trimmed V and J ends, which lost 6 bases and 0 bases, there was a span of 10 bases. The CDR3 runs to 13 residues. Germline CDR1 and CDR2: DFQATT and SNEGSKA (reference sequence). The CDR3 sequence is CSAIKTSTDTQYF. In DNA form, the CDR3 reads TGCAGTGCCATCAAGACTAGCACAGATACGCAGTATTTT.

This clonotype has at least ten counts. The rearrangement uses TRBV15 and TRBJ2-7; 8 bases agree with TRBD1. CDR1 is LNHNV, CDR2 YYDKDF, per germline (reference sequence). The V segment lost 0 bases and the J segment 4 bases; nucleotides outside the gene matches: 8. The CDR3 consists of 16 residues. CDR3 sequence (DNA): TGTGCCACCAGCAGAGATGGCCGGACAGGGCTATACGAGCAGTACTTC. Translating it yields CATSRDGRTGLYEQYF.

This clonotype was observed many times. V and J are TRBV28 and TRBJ2-3; perhaps TRBD1 as D (6 bases). The CDR3 totals 14 residues. Trimming stripped 4 bases from V and 0 bases from J, with 8 bases between. CDR1 is MDHEN and CDR2 is SYDVKM in the germline V gene. The CDR3 coding sequence is TGTGCCAGCAGTTCCCAGGGGAGCACAGATACGCAGTATTTT. It is translated as CASSSQGSTDTQYF.

There are many counts of this clonotype. V is TRBV3-1 and J is TRBJ2-5, with a tentative D call TRBD2 (5 bases). The CDR3 sequence is 19 residues long. Trimming removed 0 bases at V and 3 bases at J, with 23 bases between. CDR1 LGHDT and CDR2 YNNKEL come from the germline V gene (reference sequence). CDR3 DNA sequence: TGTGCCAGCAGCCAAGAATCAAGGACGAGCGAAACGGGGAAAGAGACCCAGTACTTC. It is translated as CASSQESRTSETGKETQYF.

At least ten counts were recorded for this clonotype. The V and J genes are TRBV9 and TRBJ2-7, with 7 bases matching TRBD1. The CDR3 has 13 amino acids. The germline CDR1 and CDR2 sequences are SGDLS and YYNGEE. V was pared by 3 bases and J by 2 bases, with 2 bases of the junction left unmatched. CDR3 loop: CASSAGTAYEQYF. CDR3 bases: TGTGCCAGCAGCGCCGGGACAGCCTACGAGCAGTACTTC.

This clonotype came up many times. The gene calls are TRBV7-9 and TRBJ2-6; 8 bases match TRBD2. Trimming removed 8 bases from V and 0 bases from J; junction bases left unmatched: 6. From germline, CDR1 is SEHNR and CDR2 FQNEAQ (reference sequence). The length of the CDR3 is 16 residues. The CDR3 region has the DNA TGTGCCAGCGCGACTAGCGCCGACTCTGGGGCCAACGTCCTGACTTTC. This encodes CASATSADSGANVLTF.

At least ten counts were recorded for this clonotype. This sequence joins TRBV7-2 and TRBJ2-7; perhaps TRBD2 as D (6 bases). The CDR3 has 17 residues. V was trimmed by 0 bases and J by 2 bases, leaving 17 bases between them. The V gene's germline CDR1 is SGHTA and CDR2 FQGNSA. The CDR3 bases are TGTGCCAGCAGCTTAGCGGGAGGTGGTGTCGGTCCCTACGAGCAGTACTTC. Its protein is CASSLAGGGVGPYEQYF.

This clonotype was counted at least ten times. J is TRBJ2-3 and V is TRBV15; D perhaps matches TRBD2 (5 bases). Trimming removed 1 base at V and 6 bases at J, with 17 bases between. Germline V gene data show CDR1 as LNHNV and CDR2 as YYDKDF (reference sequence). The length of the CDR3 is 16 residues. The DNA for the CDR3 is TGTGCCACCAGCAGAGGCAGAGGGCTCTTTCTGGATACGCAGTATTTT. Residues: CATSRGRGLFLDTQYF.

This clonotype was recorded at least ten times. The chain uses TRBV5-6 and TRBJ2-1, with D hard to call. Germline V gene lookup returns CDR1 SGHDT and CDR2 YYEEEE. The CDR3 runs 13 residues. Trimming took 4 bases from V and 2 from J, leaving 7 bases between them. The CDR3 DNA sequence: TGTGCCAGCAGCCCCGTCACCTACAATGAGCAGTTCTTC. Amino acids: CASSPVTYNEQFF. Based on the CDR3 plus reference TRBV5-6 and TRBJ2-1, the full variable domain is DAGVTQSPTHLIKTRGQQVTLRCSPKSGHDTVSWYQQALGQGPQFIFQYYEEEERQRGNFPDRFSGHQFPNYSSELNVNALLLGDSALYLCASSPVTYNEQFFGPGTRLTVL.

This clonotype was seen repeatedly, ten times or more. The gene calls are TRBV4-2 and TRBJ2-7; 8 bases fit TRBD1. Germline CDR1 is LGHNA and CDR2 is YNFKEQ. The ends lost 4 bases at V and 9 bases at J; junction bases unmatched: 11. The CDR3 runs 14 residues. CDR3 sequence (DNA): TGTGCCAGCAGCCGGACGACAGGGGAGGCTGGGCAGTACTTC. Its translation is CASSRTTGEAGQYF.